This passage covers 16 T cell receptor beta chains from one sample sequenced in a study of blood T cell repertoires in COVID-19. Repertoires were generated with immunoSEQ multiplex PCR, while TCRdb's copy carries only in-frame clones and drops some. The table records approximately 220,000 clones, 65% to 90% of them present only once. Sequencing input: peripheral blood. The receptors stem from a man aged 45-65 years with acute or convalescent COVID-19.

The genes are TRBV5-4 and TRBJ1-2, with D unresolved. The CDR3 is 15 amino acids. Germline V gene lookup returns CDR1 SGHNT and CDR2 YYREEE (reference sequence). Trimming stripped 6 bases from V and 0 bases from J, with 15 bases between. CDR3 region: CASKLGGPANYGYTF. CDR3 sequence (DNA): TGTGCCAGCAAGCTTGGCGGGCCGGCTAACTATGGCTACACCTTC. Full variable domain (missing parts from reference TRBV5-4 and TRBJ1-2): ETGVTQSPTHLIKTRGQQVTLRCSSQSGHNTVSWYQQALGQGPQFIFQYYREEENGRGNFPPRFSGLQFPNYSSELNVNALELDDSALYLCASKLGGPANYGYTFGSGTRLTVV.

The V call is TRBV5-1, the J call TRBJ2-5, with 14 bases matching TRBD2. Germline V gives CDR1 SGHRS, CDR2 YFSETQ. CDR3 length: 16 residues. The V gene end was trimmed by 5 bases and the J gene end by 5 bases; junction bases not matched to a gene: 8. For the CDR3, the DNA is TGCGCCAGCAGTACCCCCGGGACTAGCGGGGGCGAGACCCAGTACTTC. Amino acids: CASSTPGTSGGETQYF.

Here the CDR3 DNA reads TGTGCCAGCAGCCCCGTGGAGGGCGGGAGGGAAAACATTCAGTACTTC. As protein: CASSPVEGGRENIQYF. The rearrangement joins TRBV7-8 to TRBJ2-4; TRBD2 matches at 9 bases. The CDR3 totals 16 residues. Germline lookup yields CDR1 SGHVS and CDR2 FQNEAQ. J lost 5 bases, V lost 5 bases, and 10 bases had no gene match. The variable domain in full, completed from reference TRBV7-8 and TRBJ2-4, reads GAGVSQSPRYKVAKRGQDVALRCDPISGHVSLFWYQQALGQGPEFLTYFQNEAQLDKSGLPSDRFFAERPEGSVSTLKIQRTQQEDSAVYLCASSPVEGGRENIQYFGAGTRLSVL.

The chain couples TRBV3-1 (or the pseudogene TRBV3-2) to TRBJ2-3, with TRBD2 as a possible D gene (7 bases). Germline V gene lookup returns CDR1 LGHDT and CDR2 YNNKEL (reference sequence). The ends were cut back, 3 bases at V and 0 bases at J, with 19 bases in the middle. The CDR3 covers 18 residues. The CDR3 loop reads CASSQFRGGRPSTDTQYF. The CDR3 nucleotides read TGTGCCAGCAGCCAGTTTAGGGGGGGGCGGCCTAGCACAGATACGCAGTATTTT.

The CDR3 nucleotides are TGTGCCAGCAAGGAGCGGGGGGGCCAAGATACGCAGTATTTT. It codes for CASKERGGQDTQYF. The rearrangement uses TRBV2 and TRBJ2-3, with 10 bases aligning to TRBD2. CDR1 and CDR2 from the germline V gene are SNHLY and FYNNEI. The CDR3 is 14 residues long. V trimming: 7 bases; J trimming: 5 bases; junction bases outside the gene matches: 6.

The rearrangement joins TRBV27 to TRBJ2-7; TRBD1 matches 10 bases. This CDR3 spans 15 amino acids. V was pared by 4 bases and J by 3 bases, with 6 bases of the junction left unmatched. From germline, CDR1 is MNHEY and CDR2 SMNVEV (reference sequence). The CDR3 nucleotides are TGTGCCAGCAGTTCCCCGGGACAGGGGAACTACGAGCAGTACTTC. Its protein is CASSSPGQGNYEQYF.

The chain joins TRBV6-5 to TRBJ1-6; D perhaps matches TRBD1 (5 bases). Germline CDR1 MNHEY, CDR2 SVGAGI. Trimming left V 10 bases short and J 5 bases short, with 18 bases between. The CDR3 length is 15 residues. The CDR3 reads CATQGSGYDNSPLHF. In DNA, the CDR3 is TGTGCCACGCAGGGTTCCGGATACGATAATTCACCCCTCCACTTT.

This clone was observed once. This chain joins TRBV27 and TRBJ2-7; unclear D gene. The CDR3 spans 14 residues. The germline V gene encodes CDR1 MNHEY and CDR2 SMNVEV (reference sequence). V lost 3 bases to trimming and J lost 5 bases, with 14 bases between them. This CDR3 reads CASSLVGFPHEQYF. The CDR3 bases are TGTGCCAGCAGTTTGGTCGGGTTTCCCCACGAGCAGTACTTC.

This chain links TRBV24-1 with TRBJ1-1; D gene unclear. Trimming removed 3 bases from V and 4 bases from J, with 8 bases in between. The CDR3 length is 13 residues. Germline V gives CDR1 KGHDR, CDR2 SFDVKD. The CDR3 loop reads CATSDSYGTEAFF. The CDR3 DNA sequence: TGTGCCACCAGTGATAGCTACGGCACTGAAGCTTTCTTT.

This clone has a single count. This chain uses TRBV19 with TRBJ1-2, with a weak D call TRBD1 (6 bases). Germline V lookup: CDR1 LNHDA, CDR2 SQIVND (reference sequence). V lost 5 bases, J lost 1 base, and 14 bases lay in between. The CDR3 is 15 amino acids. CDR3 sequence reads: CASSRTGLINYGYTF. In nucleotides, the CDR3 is TGTGCCAGTAGTCGCACAGGGCTCATTAACTATGGCTACACCTTC.

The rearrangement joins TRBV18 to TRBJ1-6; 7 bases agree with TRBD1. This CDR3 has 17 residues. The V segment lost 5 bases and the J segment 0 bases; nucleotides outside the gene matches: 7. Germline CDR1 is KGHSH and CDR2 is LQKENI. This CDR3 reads CASSKVQGLSYNSPLHF. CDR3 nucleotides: TGTGCCAGCTCAAAAGTACAGGGGCTCTCCTATAATTCACCCCTCCACTTT.

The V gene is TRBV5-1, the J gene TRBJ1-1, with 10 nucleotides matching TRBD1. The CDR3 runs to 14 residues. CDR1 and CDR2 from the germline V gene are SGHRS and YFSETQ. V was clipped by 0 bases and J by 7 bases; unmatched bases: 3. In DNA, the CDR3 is TGCGCCAGCAGCTTGGGACAGGGGGCGATTGAAGCTTTCTTT. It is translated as CASSLGQGAIEAFF.

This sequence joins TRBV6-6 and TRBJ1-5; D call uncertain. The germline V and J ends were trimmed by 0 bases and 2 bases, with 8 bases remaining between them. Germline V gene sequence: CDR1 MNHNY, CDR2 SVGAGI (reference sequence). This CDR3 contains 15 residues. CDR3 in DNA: TGTGCCAGCAGTTACTCCCGCGGGGGCAATCAGCCCCAGCATTTT. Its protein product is CASSYSRGGNQPQHF.

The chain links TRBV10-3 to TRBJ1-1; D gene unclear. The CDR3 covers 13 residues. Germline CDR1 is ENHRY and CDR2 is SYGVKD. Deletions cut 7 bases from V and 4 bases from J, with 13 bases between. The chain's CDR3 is CAINTDLFTEAFF. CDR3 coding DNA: TGTGCCATCAACACAGACCTTTTCACTGAAGCTTTCTTT.

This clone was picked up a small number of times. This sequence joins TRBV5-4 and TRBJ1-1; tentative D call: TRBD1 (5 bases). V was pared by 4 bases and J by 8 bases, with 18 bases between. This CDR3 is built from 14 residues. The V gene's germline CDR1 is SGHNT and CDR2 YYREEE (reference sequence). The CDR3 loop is CASSPGGTTTEAFF. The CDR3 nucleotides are TGTGCCAGCAGCCCCGGGGGGACGACCACCGAAGCTTTCTTT.

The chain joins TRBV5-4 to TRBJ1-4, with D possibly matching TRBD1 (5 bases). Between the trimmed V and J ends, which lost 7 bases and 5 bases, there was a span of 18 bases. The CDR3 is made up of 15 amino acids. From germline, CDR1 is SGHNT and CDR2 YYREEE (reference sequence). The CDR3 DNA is TGTGCCAGCGGATCAAACGGGCAGGGCAATGAAAAACTGTTTTTT. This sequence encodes CASGSNGQGNEKLFF.